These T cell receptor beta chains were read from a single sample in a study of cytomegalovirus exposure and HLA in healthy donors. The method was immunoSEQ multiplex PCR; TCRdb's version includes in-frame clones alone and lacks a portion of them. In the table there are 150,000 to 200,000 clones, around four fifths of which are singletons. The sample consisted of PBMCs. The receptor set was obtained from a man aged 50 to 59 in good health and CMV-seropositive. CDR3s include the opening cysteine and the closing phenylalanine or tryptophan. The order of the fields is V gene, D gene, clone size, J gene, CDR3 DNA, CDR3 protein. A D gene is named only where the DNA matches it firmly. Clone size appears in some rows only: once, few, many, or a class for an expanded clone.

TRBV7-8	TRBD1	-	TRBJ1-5	TGTGCCAGCAGCTTCGGACAGGGGAGCAATCAGCCCCAGCATTTT	CASSFGQGSNQPQHF
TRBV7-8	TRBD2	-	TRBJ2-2	TGTGCCAGCAGCTTGGGCCACCTAGCGGGGAAAACCGGGGAGCTGTTTTTT	CASSLGHLAGKTGELFF
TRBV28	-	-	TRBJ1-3	TGTGCCAGCATGGATGGGGGACAAAACTCTGGAAACACCATATATTTT	CASMDGGQNSGNTIYF
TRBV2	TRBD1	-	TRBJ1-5	TGTGCCAGCAGTTCGGACAGGGGGAATCAGCCCCAGCATTTT	CASSSDRGNQPQHF
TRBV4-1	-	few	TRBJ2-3	TGCGCCAGCAGCCATAGGACAGCTAGCACAGATACGCAGTATTTT	CASSHRTASTDTQYF
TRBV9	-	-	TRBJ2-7	TGTGCCAGCAGCGTAGCTCAGGGTTCGCCCTACGAGCAGTACTTC	CASSVAQGSPYEQYF
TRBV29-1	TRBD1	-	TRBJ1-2	TGCAGCGCTCGGACAGGTTTTAACTATGATTATGGCTACACCTTC	CSARTGFNYDYGYTF
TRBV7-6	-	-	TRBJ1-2	TGTGCCAGCAGCTTAAACTCCTTAGAGGGCTACACCTTC	CASSLNSLEGYTF
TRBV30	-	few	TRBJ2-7	TGTGCCTGGAGTGTGTTCAGCTCCTACGAGCAGTACTTC	CAWSVFSSYEQYF
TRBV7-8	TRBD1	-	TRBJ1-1	TGTGCCAGCAGCTTCGGGACAGCTAACACTGAAGCTTTCTTT	CASSFGTANTEAFF
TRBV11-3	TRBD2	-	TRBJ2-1	TGTGCCAGCAGCAAACGGACTAGCGGGAGGGGGAATGAGCAGTTCTTC	CASSKRTSGRGNEQFF
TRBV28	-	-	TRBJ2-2	TGTGCCAGCATACTGAGGCGGGGAAATGGTGCCGGGGAGCTGTTTTTT	CASILRRGNGAGELFF
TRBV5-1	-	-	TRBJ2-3	TGCGCCAGCAGCTTGGGGGCGGGAGATACGCAGTATTTT	CASSLGAGDTQYF
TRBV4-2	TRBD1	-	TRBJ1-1	TGTGCCAGCAGCCAATCAGGGGGAATGAACACTGAAGCTTTCTTT	CASSQSGGMNTEAFF
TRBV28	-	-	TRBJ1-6	TGTGCCAGCAGTTTAATGGGACACAATAATTCACCCCTCCACTTT	CASSLMGHNNSPLHF
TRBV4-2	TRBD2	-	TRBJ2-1	TGTGCCAGCAGGGGGACTAGCGGGATCTATGAGCAGTTCTTC	CASRGTSGIYEQFF
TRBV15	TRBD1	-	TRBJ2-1	TGTGCCACCAGCAGAGTTCTGCCCGGGACAGGAGACAATGAGCAGTTCTTC	CATSRVLPGTGDNEQFF
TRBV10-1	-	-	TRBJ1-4	TGCGCCAGCAGCGAACGGACATTCGGAGACAGTTTCGAAAAACTGTTTTTT	CASSERTFGDSFEKLFF
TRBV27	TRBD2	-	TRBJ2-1	TGTGCCAGCCAAGAATTAGCGGGCGGAAAGAACAATGAGCAGTTCTTC	CASQELAGGKNNEQFF
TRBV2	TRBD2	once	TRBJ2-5	TGTGCCAGCAGAGTAGGACTAGCGGGGACAGAGACCCAGTACTTC	CASRVGLAGTETQYF
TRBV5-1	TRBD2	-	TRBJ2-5	TGCGCCAGCAGCTTGAGTAGCGGGGGCCAAGAGACCCAGTACTTC	CASSLSSGGQETQYF
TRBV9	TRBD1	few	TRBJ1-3	TGTGCCAGCAGCGCACCGGGACAGACAAACACCATATATTTT	CASSAPGQTNTIYF
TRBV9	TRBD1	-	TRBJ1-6	TGTGCCAGCAGCGTAGGGACAGGCTATAATTCACCCCTCCACTTT	CASSVGTGYNSPLHF
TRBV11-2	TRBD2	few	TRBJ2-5	TGTGCCAGCAGCTCCCCTGGGGGGGTAGAGACCCAGTACTTC	CASSSPGGVETQYF